Here is one T cell receptor (beta chain) with its context. Its specificity is not known. Assay used: immunoSEQ multiplex PCR; TCRdb lists only in-frame clones, some missing. Among under 200,000 clones, 90% to 95% were seen once, and the ten largest hold 1.3%. The CDR3 loop spans 13 amino acids. The V end was cut by 2 bases, the J end by 4 bases, with 8 bases between. Germline V gives CDR1 MDHEN, CDR2 SYDVKM. The sample is drawn from a study of T cell responses to AZD1222 COVID-19 vaccine. Findings and caveats of the study: The peak T cell response came first, and repertoires were sampled only after it. Vaccine-related CD4 TCRs covered spike, predominating at 160-218 and 743-854. The sample set comprised mostly white British donors with more females, and clonal diversity was possibly underestimated.

The sample here was peripheral blood, taken 28 days after the second AZD1222 dose. The rearrangement joins TRBV28 to TRBJ1-2; D gene unclear. This receptor was identified in an adult who received the AZD1222 COVID-19 vaccine. The CDR3 bases are TGTGCCAGCAGTTTACCCGGCGTCTATGGCTACACCTTC. Encoded protein: CASSLPGVYGYTF.